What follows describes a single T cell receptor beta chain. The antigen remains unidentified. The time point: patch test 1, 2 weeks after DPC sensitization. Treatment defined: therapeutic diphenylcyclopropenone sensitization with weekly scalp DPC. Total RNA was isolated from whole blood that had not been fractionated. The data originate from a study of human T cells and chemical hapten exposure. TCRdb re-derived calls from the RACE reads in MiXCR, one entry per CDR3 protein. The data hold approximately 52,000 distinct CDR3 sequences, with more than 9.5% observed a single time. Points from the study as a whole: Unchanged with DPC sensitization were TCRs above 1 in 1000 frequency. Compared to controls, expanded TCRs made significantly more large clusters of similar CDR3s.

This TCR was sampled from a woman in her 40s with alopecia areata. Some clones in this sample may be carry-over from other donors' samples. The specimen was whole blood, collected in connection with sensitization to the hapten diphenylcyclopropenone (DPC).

CDR3 protein: CAIHPGRGNQPQHF. CDR3 DNA: TGTGCCATCCATCCAGGGAGGGGCAATCAGCCCCAGCATTTT. The rearrangement joins TRBV10-3 to TRBJ1-5, with a tentative D call TRBD1 (5 bases). Germline V CDR1 and CDR2: ENHRY, SYGVKD. Trimming pared 8 bases from V and 2 bases from J, leaving 13 bases between. The CDR3 is made up of 14 amino acids.